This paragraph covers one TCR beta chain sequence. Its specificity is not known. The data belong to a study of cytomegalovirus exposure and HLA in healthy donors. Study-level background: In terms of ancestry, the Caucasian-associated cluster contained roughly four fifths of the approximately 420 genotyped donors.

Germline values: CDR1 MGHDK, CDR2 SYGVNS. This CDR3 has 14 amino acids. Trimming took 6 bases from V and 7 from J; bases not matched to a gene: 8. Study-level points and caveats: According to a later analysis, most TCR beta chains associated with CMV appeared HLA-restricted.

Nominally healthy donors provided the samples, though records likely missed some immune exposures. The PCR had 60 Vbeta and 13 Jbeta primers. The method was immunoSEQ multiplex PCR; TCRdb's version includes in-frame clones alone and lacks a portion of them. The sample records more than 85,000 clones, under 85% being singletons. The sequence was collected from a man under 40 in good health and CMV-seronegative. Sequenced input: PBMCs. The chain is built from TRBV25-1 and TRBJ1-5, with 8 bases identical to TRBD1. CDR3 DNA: TGTGCCAGCAGCCAGACAGGGGCGGAGCAGCCCCAGCATTTT. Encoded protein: CASSQTGAEQPQHF. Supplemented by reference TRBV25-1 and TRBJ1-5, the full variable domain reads EADIYQTPRYLVIGTGKKITLECSQTMGHDKMYWYQQDPGMELHLIHYSYGVNSTEKGDLSSESTVSRIRTEHFPLTLESARPSHTSQYLCASSQTGAEQPQHFGDGTRLSIL.